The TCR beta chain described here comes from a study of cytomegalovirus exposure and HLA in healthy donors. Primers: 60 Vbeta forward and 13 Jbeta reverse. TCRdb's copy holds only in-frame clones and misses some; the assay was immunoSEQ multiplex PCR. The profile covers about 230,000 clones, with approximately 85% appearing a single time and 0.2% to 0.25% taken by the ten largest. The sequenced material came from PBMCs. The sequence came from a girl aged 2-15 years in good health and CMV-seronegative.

As DNA, the CDR3 is TGTGCCAGCAGCCTCCGGGCCGGGGAGCTGTTTTTT. It specifies CASSLRAGELFF. The chain combines TRBV7-9 with TRBJ2-2; D gene ambiguous. The CDR3 extends over 12 amino acids. CDR1 is SEHNR, CDR2 FQNEAQ, per germline (reference sequence). Trimming left V 5 bases short and J 6 bases short, with 7 bases between.